This T cell receptor (beta chain) was profiled in a study of tumor-infiltrating lymphocytes in primary liver carcinoma. Study overall: By surgical resection, the patients were treated for their primary liver carcinoma. Study-wide points: Tumor-adjacent and tumor-blood pairs shared a smaller degree of overlap than tumor region pairs.

Of note for this clonotype: Its antigen is undetermined. Germline and junction disagree at one end, which may indicate a read error.

Germline DNA was extracted alongside blood RNA, which was obtained from unsorted whole blood. From roughly 0.5 ug total RNA, TCR beta cDNA was generated with a primer in the constant region. Libraries covering TCR beta were generated through three nested multiplex PCR rounds (using a slightly modified ARM-PCR). TCRdb fed the multiplex PCR reads into MiXCR, producing one record per CDR3 protein. Of a few hundred thousand distinct CDR3 sequences listed, roughly three fifths were seen once; the top ten hold 15% to 20%. Input material: peripheral blood. The sequence was collected from a young woman with primary liver carcinoma and hepatitis B virus infection.

The CDR3 is CSVEPRWNYDYTF. The CDR3 DNA sequence: TGCAGCGTTGAACCCAGGTGGAACTATGACTACACCTTC. This rearrangement joins TRBV29-1 to TRBJ1-2; unclear D gene. The CDR3 loop spans 13 amino acids. Germline assignment: CDR1 SQVTM and CDR2 ANQGSEA.